This T cell receptor (beta chain) was profiled in a study of cytomegalovirus exposure and HLA in healthy donors. Study-level results: TCR association rates varied by HLA locus in a later analysis, with DRB1 highest and HLA-C lowest. Later on, an analysis found that several of the most significant clusters appeared to be linked to common viral pathogens, which included parvovirus B19.

In its sample, this clone was seen a few times. The antigen remains undetermined. Looked up from germline, CDR1 is MDHEN and CDR2 is SYDVKM. The CDR3 loop spans 14 amino acids. V was pared by 7 bases and J by 2 bases, with 15 bases between. PCR involved 60 Vbeta and 13 Jbeta primers. Profiling relied on immunoSEQ multiplex PCR, and the TCRdb table lists in-frame clones only, not all of them. This table has roughly 130,000 clones, over 60% appearing once. No CMV serostatus entry exists for this donor. What was sequenced was PBMCs. The receptor's source is a human donor in good health. V gene TRBV28 combines with J gene TRBJ2-7, with a weak D call TRBD1 (5 bases). CDR3 protein: CASNFDSKPYEQYF. CDR3 sequence (DNA): TGTGCCAGCAACTTCGACAGCAAACCCTACGAGCAGTACTTC.